Given below is one T cell receptor (beta chain) in context. The antigen is undetermined. These data are taken from a study of T cell responses to AZD1222 COVID-19 vaccine. Study-wide background: Combined were second doses at about 4 or about 12 weeks. Whole-study findings and limits: Elevations in Spike-specific TCR breadth and depth followed administration of two AZD1222 doses. Unmutated regions of variants are reportedly targeted by nearly half of spike-specific TCRs. White British people made up most donors, females outnumbered males, and clonal diversity was possibly underestimated.

The germline gives CDR1 MDHEN, CDR2 SYDVKM. CDR3 length: 19 amino acids. The germline V and J ends were trimmed by 6 bases and 6 bases, with 30 bases remaining between them. Measured with immunoSEQ multiplex PCR; TCRdb has only the in-frame clones, and not every one. The sample has about 110,000 clones, 80% to 90% seen once; the top ten hold around 6.7%. This chain connects TRBV28 to TRBJ2-1; a weak D match, TRBD2 (10 bases). Sequences were derived from peripheral blood, sampled on day 0 of AZD1222 vaccination. The sequence was obtained from an adult in good health. The CDR3 is CASSLKGTGRTSGTNEQFF. CDR3 in DNA: TGTGCCAGCAGCCTGAAAGGGACAGGGAGAACTAGCGGGACCAATGAGCAGTTCTTC.